A single sample gave rise to the 15 T cell receptor beta chains below, sequenced in a study of T-cell reconstitution after alpha-beta-depleted transplantation in children. Unique molecular identifiers featured in how the TCRbeta library was prepared. TCRdb independently ran MiXCR on the PCR reads; one entry per CDR3 protein. The sample has some 200,000 distinct CDR3 sequences, 5% to 6.5% seen once. Sequenced material: PBMCs, taken before TCRalphabeta/CD19-depleted stem cell transplant. The receptors stem from a girl younger than two with combined immunodeficiency, due to receive a stem cell transplant.

This clonotype occurred many times. The gene calls are TRBV5-1 and TRBJ2-6; D gene uncertain. The CDR3 spans 15 residues. The germline V and J ends were trimmed by 3 bases and 1 base, with 8 bases remaining between them. CDR1 SGHRS and CDR2 YFSETQ come from the germline V gene. CDR3 sequence reads: CASSSDPSGANVLTF. In DNA, the CDR3 is TGCGCCAGCAGCTCGGACCCGTCTGGGGCCAACGTCCTGACTTTC.

Turning to this clonotype: A much bigger clone sits one base away, suggesting this may be a read error. The chain uses TRBV12-3 or TRBV12-4 and TRBJ2-6; D call uncertain. The CDR3 has 14 residues. The ends were cut back, 8 bases at V and 2 bases at J, with 10 bases in the middle. The CDR3 DNA reads as TGTGCCAGCCAAGTGGGAACTGGGGCCAACGTCCTGACTTTC. Encoded protein: CASQVGTGANVLTF.

Ten or more counts support this clonotype. The chain employs TRBV29-1 and TRBJ2-1, with TRBD1 matching over 10 bases. Trimming removed 6 bases from V and 6 bases from J; junction bases left unmatched: 5. CDR3 size: 13 residues. The germline V gene encodes CDR1 SQVTM and CDR2 ANQGSEA. This CDR3 reads CSVSRDRGNEQFF. The DNA for the CDR3 is TGCAGCGTCTCCCGGGACAGGGGCAATGAGCAGTTCTTC.

Ten or more counts support this clonotype. The CDR3 DNA sequence: TGTGCCAGCAGCCAAGAGGGACTAGCGGGAGGGACCTACAATGAGCAGTTCTTC. Protein sequence: CASSQEGLAGGTYNEQFF. The chain uses TRBV3-1 and TRBJ2-1, with 16 bases matching TRBD2. This CDR3 spans 18 amino acids. V lost 0 bases to trimming and J lost 2 bases; unmatched junction nucleotides: 1. CDR1 LGHDT and CDR2 YNNKEL come from the germline V gene (reference sequence).

This clonotype came up many times. V is TRBV20-1 and J is TRBJ2-7; weak D call: TRBD1 (6 bases). V was shortened by 2 bases and J by 3 bases, with 11 bases between the two germline ends. The germline V gene encodes CDR1 DFQATT and CDR2 SNEGSKA (reference sequence). The CDR3 is 13 residues long. CDR3 DNA: TGCAGTGCTAGACAACAGGGATTCTACGAGCAGTACTTC. It is translated as CSARQQGFYEQYF.

This clonotype has at least ten counts. The CDR3 DNA is TGCAGTGCGACAACAGGGGGAATAGGGACAGATACGCAGTATTTT. This sequence encodes CSATTGGIGTDTQYF. The chain is built from TRBV20-1 and TRBJ2-3; TRBD1 agrees at 8 bases. J was trimmed by 3 bases and V by 6 bases; bases with no gene match: 11. This CDR3 spans 15 amino acids. Germline V lookup: CDR1 DFQATT, CDR2 SNEGSKA (reference sequence).

This clonotype was seen ten or more times. This chain links TRBV7-6 with TRBJ1-4; TRBD1 agrees at 7 bases. Trimming at V came to 5 bases and at J to 7 bases, leaving 10 bases not matched to a gene. This CDR3 has 15 residues. Germline CDR1 is SGHVS and CDR2 is FNYEAQ. The CDR3 nucleotides read TGTGCCAGCAGCGGAGCGGACAGGCCGGGTGAAAAACTGTTTTTT. It codes for CASSGADRPGEKLFF. Looking up the rest from reference TRBV7-6 and TRBJ1-4 gives the full variable domain: GAGVSQSPRYKVTKRGQDVALRCDPISGHVSLYWYRQALGQGPEFLTYFNYEAQQDKSGLPNDRFSAERPEGSISTLTIQRTEQRDSAMYRCASSGADRPGEKLFFGSGTQLSVL.

At least ten counts were recorded for this clonotype. The V and J genes are TRBV4-3 and TRBJ2-3, with TRBD2 matching over 9 bases. Per germline, CDR1 LGHNA and CDR2 YSLEER. Trimming cost V 3 bases and J 2 bases; bases outside gene matches: 15. The CDR3 spans 19 residues. The CDR3 DNA sequence: TGCGCCAGCAGCCAGGAGGGATCAGCGGGGGGATCGATCACAGATACGCAGTATTTT. Translating gives CASSQEGSAGGSITDTQYF.

In this sample, this clonotype turned up many times. V gene TRBV3-1 combines with J gene TRBJ2-3; either TRBD1 or TRBD2 may fit D (5 bases each). The CDR3 covers 15 residues. V gave up 2 bases and J gave up 3 bases, with 12 bases separating them. The germline V gene has CDR1 LGHDT and CDR2 YNNKEL (reference sequence). CDR3 in DNA: TGTGCCAGCAGCCAACCTCAGGGAGTGACAGATACGCAGTATTTT. Its translation: CASSQPQGVTDTQYF.

This clonotype appeared many times. CDR3 sequence reads: CAISGETSGRRGTGELFF. DNA for the CDR3: TGTGCCATCAGTGGGGAGACTAGCGGGAGGCGAGGCACCGGGGAGCTGTTTTTT. The chain uses TRBV10-3 and TRBJ2-2; 13 bases align to TRBD2. J lost 4 bases, V lost 4 bases, and 9 bases had no gene match. Germline V CDR1 and CDR2: ENHRY, SYGVKD. This CDR3 contains 18 residues.

This clonotype has a count of ten or more. This chain uses TRBV28 with TRBJ2-7; 9 bases line up with TRBD1. The germline V gene has CDR1 MDHEN and CDR2 SYDVKM. Unmatched junction bases numbered 9, after V lost 5 bases and J lost 4 bases. The CDR3 spans 15 residues. The CDR3 reads CASSPDRGVRYEQYF. In DNA, the CDR3 is TGTGCCAGCAGTCCGGACAGGGGCGTCAGGTACGAGCAGTACTTC.

Many counts were recorded for this clonotype. The chain employs TRBV7-9 and TRBJ1-2, with 9 bases identical to TRBD1. The CDR3 spans 14 residues. V shed 5 bases, J shed 8 bases, and the junction held 9 bases outside the gene matches. Germline V gene sequence: CDR1 SEHNR, CDR2 FQNEAQ (reference sequence). CDR3 nucleotide sequence: TGTGCCAGCAGCATCGGGACAGGGATTGGCGGCTACACCTTC. Its protein is CASSIGTGIGGYTF. Filled out from reference TRBV7-9 and TRBJ1-2, the complete variable domain reads DTGVSQNPRHKITKRGQNVTFRCDPISEHNRLYWYRQTLGQGPEFLTYFQNEAQLEKSRLLSDRFSAERPKGSFSTLEIQRTEQGDSAMYLCASSIGTGIGGYTFGSGTRLTVV.

The chain is built from TRBV7-9 and TRBJ1-2; 9 bases agree with TRBD1. J lost 4 bases, V lost 5 bases, and 8 bases had no gene match. The CDR3 length is 15 residues. CDR1 is SEHNR, CDR2 FQNEAQ, per germline (reference sequence). The DNA for the CDR3 is TGTGCCAGCAGCCGAACGGGACAGGGAATCTATGGCTACACCTTC. It translates to CASSRTGQGIYGYTF.

This clonotype occurred many times. The rearrangement links TRBV12-3 or TRBV12-4 to TRBJ1-2; a weak D match, TRBD1 (5 bases). The CDR3 has 15 amino acids. Trimming cost V 7 bases and J 7 bases, with 22 bases left between them. The CDR3 region has the DNA TGTGCCAGCACCCCATGGTGGGGGGGGTTTGGTGGCTACACCTTC. This gives the protein CASTPWWGGFGGYTF.

This clonotype was seen ten or more times. The chain carries TRBV15 and TRBJ2-5; TRBD1 agrees at 12 bases. V was pared by 0 bases and J by 4 bases, with 3 bases of the junction left unmatched. The CDR3 has 16 residues. Germline CDR1 reads LNHNV; CDR2 reads YYDKDF (reference sequence). The CDR3: CATSRDGTGGGETQYF. The CDR3 nucleotides read TGTGCCACCAGCAGAGATGGGACAGGGGGCGGAGAGACCCAGTACTTC.